These 16 T cell receptor beta chains were all obtained from the same sample, sequenced in a study of CD8+ T cells in alopecia areata. Isolated RNA was reverse transcribed into cDNA used as the sequencing template. This table comes from immunoSEQ multiplex PCR, and its TCRdb copy is limited to in-frame clones, with some not included. The sample yields about 200,000 clones, around three fifths seen once. The sample consisted of CD8+ T cells sorted from blood. These receptors originate from a human donor in good health.

A few counts support this clone. The V and J genes are TRBV4-2 and TRBJ1-1; D is ambiguous. The CDR3 has 14 amino acids. Looked up from germline, CDR1 is LGHNA and CDR2 is YNFKEQ. V shed 2 bases and J shed 7 bases, with 14 bases lying between them. The CDR3 reads CASSQISLFGEAFF. CDR3 bases: TGTGCCAGCAGCCAAATTTCCTTATTCGGTGAAGCTTTCTTT.

This clone was seen a handful of times. This chain connects TRBV19 to TRBJ1-1, with D uncertain. The CDR3 has 12 residues. Trimming stripped 4 bases from V and 1 base from J, with 4 bases between. Germline V gene data show CDR1 as LNHDA and CDR2 as SQIVND (reference sequence). The CDR3 DNA reads TGTGCCAGTAGTACAACGAACACTGAAGCTTTCTTT. Translated, it gives CASSTTNTEAFF.

This clone was observed a single time. This chain uses TRBV4-1 with TRBJ1-1; 7 bases agree with TRBD1. The CDR3 consists of 15 residues. Germline-derived CDR1 and CDR2 are MGHRA and YSYEKL. The V gene end was trimmed by 1 base and the J gene end by 3 bases; junction bases not matched to a gene: 5. The CDR3 protein is CASSQVTGWDTEAFF. For the CDR3, the DNA is TGCGCCAGCAGCCAAGTGACAGGGTGGGACACTGAAGCTTTCTTT.

J is TRBJ1-2 and V is TRBV29-1; D unclear. Germline CDR1 is SQVTM and CDR2 is ANQGSEA. The CDR3 runs 14 residues. Trimming left V 0 bases short and J 4 bases short, with 12 bases between. CDR3: CSVEDPIRSYGYTF. The DNA of the CDR3 is TGCAGCGTTGAAGACCCCATCAGGAGCTATGGCTACACCTTC.

In its sample, this clone was seen a few times. The chain links TRBV4-1 to TRBJ2-5, with 11 bases identical to TRBD2. Germline CDR1 reads MGHRA; CDR2 reads YSYEKL. The CDR3 extends over 15 amino acids. Trimming at V came to 4 bases and at J to 4 bases, leaving 5 bases not matched to a gene. CDR3 residues: CASSRDSGGGETQYF. The CDR3 nucleotides are TGCGCCAGCAGCCGGGATAGCGGGGGGGGAGAGACCCAGTACTTC.

This chain uses TRBV25-1 with TRBJ2-7, with D unresolved. V gave up 2 bases and J gave up 5 bases, with 4 bases separating them. Germline CDR1 is MGHDK and CDR2 is SYGVNS. The CDR3 extends over 11 amino acids. CDR3 protein: CASSEHHEQYF. The CDR3 coding sequence is TGTGCCAGCAGTGAACATCACGAGCAGTACTTC.

The V gene is TRBV11-2, the J gene TRBJ2-7; TRBD2 matches at 8 bases. The CDR3 is 12 residues long. Germline loops: CDR1 SGHAT, CDR2 FQNNGV. CDR3 sequence: CASSPGGVEQYF. CDR3 nucleotide sequence: TGTGCGAGCTCTCCCGGGGGGGTCGAGCAGTACTTC. The full variable domain, in which reference TRBV11-2 and TRBJ2-7 provide the parts outside the CDR3, is EAGVAQSPRYKIIEKRQSVAFWCNPISGHATLYWYQQILGQGPKLLIQFQNNGVVDDSQLPKDRFSAERLKGVDSTLKIQPAKLEDSAVYLCASSPGGVEQYFGPGTRLTVT.

V is TRBV19 and J is TRBJ1-2; the D is unclear. Germline assignment: CDR1 LNHDA and CDR2 SQIVND (reference sequence). Trimming left V 4 bases short and J 7 bases short, with 7 bases between. There are 11 residues in the CDR3. CDR3 sequence reads: CASSSSGGYTF. The DNA for the CDR3 is TGTGCCAGTAGTAGCAGTGGTGGCTACACCTTC. The whole variable domain, filled in from reference TRBV19 and TRBJ1-2, reads DGGITQSPKYLFRKEGQNVTLSCEQNLNHDAMYWYRQDPGQGLRLIYYSQIVNDFQKGDIAEGYSVSREKKESFPLTVTSAQKNPTAFYLCASSSSGGYTFGSGTRLTVV.

The chain carries TRBV11-2 and TRBJ1-2, with D possibly TRBD1 on 5 matching bases. The V end lost 4 bases, the J end lost 8 bases, and 11 bases lay between the germline ends. The CDR3 runs 12 residues. CDR1 and CDR2 (germline): SGHAT, FQNNGV. CDR3 DNA sequence: TGTGCCAGCAGCTCAACAGGCGGGGGCTACACCTTC. It is translated as CASSSTGGGYTF.

The J gene is TRBJ2-5, the V gene TRBV7-2; 8 bases map to TRBD2. Germline CDR1 and CDR2: SGHTA and FQGNSA. J lost 5 bases, V lost 2 bases, and 7 bases had no gene match. This CDR3 contains 15 residues. Here the CDR3 DNA reads TGTGCCAGCAGCTTAATGGCGGGGGGCTTTGAGACCCAGTACTTC. Its translation: CASSLMAGGFETQYF.

Comment on this clone: In the same sample, other DNA sequences code for this CDR3. V usage is TRBV29-1 and J usage is TRBJ2-7; 7 nucleotides agree with TRBD1. CDR3 size: 12 residues. V lost 6 bases, J lost 6 bases, and 8 bases stayed unmatched. Germline V lookup: CDR1 SQVTM, CDR2 ANQGSEA. The chain's CDR3 is CSVPRTGGEQYF. CDR3 nucleotides: TGCAGCGTCCCCCGGACAGGAGGCGAGCAGTACTTC.

The chain carries TRBV4-1 and TRBJ1-3; D unresolved. This CDR3 is 16 amino acids long. V gave up 2 bases and J gave up 0 bases, with 11 bases separating them. Per the germline V gene, CDR1 is MGHRA and CDR2 is YSYEKL. CDR3 amino acids: CASSQTDARSGNTIYF. In nucleotides, the CDR3 is TGCGCCAGCAGCCAAACCGATGCCCGCTCTGGAAACACCATATATTTT.

There are a few counts of this clone. The CDR3 sequence is CAIRKQGGFYGYTF. CDR3 sequence (DNA): TGTGCCATCAGGAAGCAGGGGGGGTTCTATGGCTACACCTTC. This sequence joins TRBV10-3 and TRBJ1-2; 7 bases fit TRBD1. CDR3 size: 14 residues. Germline V gene lookup returns CDR1 ENHRY and CDR2 SYGVKD. J was trimmed by 4 bases and V by 6 bases; bases with no gene match: 8.

The J gene is TRBJ2-7, the V gene TRBV2; D is undetermined. The V end was cut by 6 bases, the J end by 3 bases, with 6 bases between. The CDR3 extends over 11 amino acids. Germline V lookup: CDR1 SNHLY, CDR2 FYNNEI. The CDR3 DNA reads TGTGCCAGCAGCCGTAGCTACGAGCAGTACTTC. Translated: CASSRSYEQYF.

This rearrangement joins TRBV6-5 to TRBJ1-1; D perhaps matches TRBD1 (5 bases). This CDR3 contains 14 residues. From germline, CDR1 is MNHEY and CDR2 SVGAGI. Between the trimmed V and J ends, which lost 6 bases and 4 bases, there was a span of 15 bases. DNA of the CDR3: TGTGCCAGCAGCCCCGACACCGGGGGCACTGAAGCTTTCTTT. This sequence encodes CASSPDTGGTEAFF.

This clone was observed a few times. The junction and the germline gene differ at one end; a read error may be behind it. The genes are TRBV5-8 and TRBJ2-3, with D possibly being TRBD1 or TRBD2 (5 bases each). This CDR3 is 15 amino acids long. Germline CDR1 SGHTS, CDR2 YDEGEE. CDR3 region: CASRLGTTLGDTQYF. CDR3 bases: TGTGCCAGCAGGTTGGGGACCACCCTCGGGGATACGCAGTATTTT.